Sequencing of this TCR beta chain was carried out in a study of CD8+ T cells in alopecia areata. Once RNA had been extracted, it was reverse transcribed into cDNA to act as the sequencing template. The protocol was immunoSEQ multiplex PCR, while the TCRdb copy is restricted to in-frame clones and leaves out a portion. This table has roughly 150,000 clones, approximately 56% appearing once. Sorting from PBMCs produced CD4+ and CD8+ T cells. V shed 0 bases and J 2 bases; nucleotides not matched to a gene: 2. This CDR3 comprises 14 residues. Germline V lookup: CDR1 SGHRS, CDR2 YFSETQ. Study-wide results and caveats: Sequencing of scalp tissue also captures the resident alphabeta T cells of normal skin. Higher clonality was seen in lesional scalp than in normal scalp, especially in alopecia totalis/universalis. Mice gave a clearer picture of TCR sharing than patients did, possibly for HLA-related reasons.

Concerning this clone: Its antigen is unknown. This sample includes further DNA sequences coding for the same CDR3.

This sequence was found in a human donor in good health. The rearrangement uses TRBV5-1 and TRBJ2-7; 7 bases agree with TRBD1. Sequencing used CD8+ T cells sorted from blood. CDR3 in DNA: TGCGCCAGCAGCTTGGGGACAGGAACCTACGAGCAGTACTTC. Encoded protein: CASSLGTGTYEQYF.